This TCR beta chain stems from a study of blood T cell repertoires in COVID-19. The protocol was immunoSEQ multiplex PCR, while the TCRdb copy is restricted to in-frame clones and leaves out a portion. The table records about 50,000 clones, more than 80% of them present only once. Per germline, CDR1 WSHSY and CDR2 SAAADI. Deletions cut 0 bases from V and 3 bases from J, with 11 bases between. The CDR3 contains 16 residues. Specimen: peripheral blood. This chain connects TRBV10-2 to TRBJ2-2; TRBD2 might be the D (7 bases). The TCR was taken from a man between 60 and 75 years old with acute or convalescent COVID-19. The CDR3 sequence is CASSESPGGYTGELFF. CDR3 sequence (DNA): TGCGCCAGCAGTGAGTCGCCGGGGGGCTACACCGGGGAGCTGTTTTTT.